These 27 T cell receptor beta chains were all obtained from the same sample, sequenced in a study of tumor-infiltrating lymphocytes in primary liver carcinoma. The authors made TCR beta cDNA from 500 ng total RNA with a constant-region primer. Library construction for TCR beta comprised three nested multiplex PCR rounds performed with slightly modified ARM-PCR. TRBV1-TRBV30 forward primers and a C-beta reverse primer were used in the first two PCR rounds, which each ran for nine to ten cycles. Via MiXCR, TCRdb re-called the multiplex PCR reads, giving one row per CDR3 protein. Counted here are around 330,000 distinct CDR3 sequences, less than 75% occurring once; the ten biggest clones make up approximately 9.4%. The blood RNA (from unsorted whole blood) was obtained, and germline DNA was also extracted. The sequenced sample consisted of peripheral blood. All receptors derive from a man aged 35 to 55 with primary liver carcinoma and hepatitis B virus infection.

This clonotype was found many times. The V gene is TRBV9, the J gene TRBJ1-1; D ambiguous. The germline V and J ends were trimmed by 7 bases and 1 base, with 8 bases remaining between them. CDR1 SGDLS and CDR2 YYNGEE come from the germline V gene. The CDR3 contains 12 residues. Here the CDR3 reads CASSPGNTEAFF. The CDR3 DNA follows: TGTGCCAGCTCCCCGGGGAACACTGAAGCTTTCTTT.

Comment on this clonotype: This could be a read error, since a much larger clone is one nucleotide away. The chain joins TRBV29-1 to TRBJ2-1; 8 bases line up with TRBD2. CDR1 is SQVTM, CDR2 ANQGSEA, per germline. This CDR3 region has 13 residues. The CDR3: CSVGGLDHNGQFF. CDR3 bases: TGCAGCGTTGGGGGACTAGACCACAATGGGCAGTTCTTC.

V and J are TRBV11-2 and TRBJ2-5, with D tentatively TRBD1 (6 bases). V was trimmed by 5 bases and J by 11 bases, leaving 21 bases between them. Germline V gene sequence: CDR1 SGHAT, CDR2 FQNNGV. There are 14 residues in the CDR3. The CDR3 here is CASSDQGRQEIQYF. The CDR3 DNA sequence: TGTGCCAGCAGCGATCAGGGGCGCCAAGAGATACAGTACTTC.

This chain links TRBV11-2 with TRBJ2-7; D is undetermined. Germline V gene data show CDR1 as SGHAT and CDR2 as FQNNGV. The CDR3 runs to 14 residues. V was pared by 4 bases and J by 6 bases, with 16 bases between. DNA for the CDR3: TGTGCCAGCAGCTCCCTAACGCGATCATTCGAGCAGTACTTC. Translating gives CASSSLTRSFEQYF.

About this clonotype itself: One junction end disagrees with the germline gene, perhaps due to a read error. The V call is TRBV7-3, the J call TRBJ1-1; tentative D call: TRBD1 (5 bases). The CDR3 length is 13 residues. Germline V gene data show CDR1 as SGHTA and CDR2 as FQGTGA. CDR3 amino acids: CAGSFSGGAEAFF. For the CDR3, the DNA is TGTGCCGGCAGCTTCTCCGGAGGGGCTGAAGCTTTCTTT. Together with reference TRBV7-3 and TRBJ1-1, the CDR3 gives the full variable domain: GAGVSQTPSNKVTEKGKYVELRCDPISGHTALYWYRQSLGQGPEFLIYFQGTGAADDSGLPNDRFFAVRPEGSVSTLKIQRTERGDSAVYLCAGSFSGGAEAFFGQGTRLTVV.

As concerns this clonotype: One base away lies a much larger clone, so this may be a sequencing read error. J is TRBJ2-7 and V is TRBV10-3; D is uncertain. Per germline, CDR1 ENHRY and CDR2 SYGVKD. The CDR3 is made up of 17 amino acids. V dropped 5 bases and J dropped 1 base, with 21 bases sitting between them. CDR3: CAISTELQWAISYEQYF. Written as DNA, the CDR3 is TGTGCCATCAGTACCGAGCTACAGTGGGCTATTTCCTACGAGCAGTACTTC.

The sample holds many counts of this clonotype. The chain is built from TRBV6-6 and TRBJ1-1; D perhaps matches TRBD1 (6 bases). The CDR3 length is 10 residues. Between the trimmed V and J ends, which lost 8 bases and 12 bases, there was a span of 13 bases. Germline CDR1 and CDR2: MNHNY and SVGAGI (reference sequence). The CDR3 bases are TGTGCCAGCTACAGGGATGAGACTTTCTTT. Residues: CASYRDETFF.

The table lists this clonotype with a few counts. The chain couples TRBV7-9 to TRBJ1-4; no clear D. The length of the CDR3 is 11 residues. The V gene's germline CDR1 is SEHNR and CDR2 FQNEAQ (reference sequence). Trimming took off 5 bases at V and 16 bases at J, with 14 bases between the two ends. The chain's CDR3 is CASSPRMAPFF. In DNA, the CDR3 is TGTGCCAGCAGCCCCCGTATGGCCCCGTTTTTT.

Regarding this clonotype: This clone may be a read error of a much larger clone one base away. The chain has TRBV29-1 and TRBJ2-2, with D possibly TRBD2 on 6 matching bases. V was trimmed by 0 bases and J by 5 bases, leaving 10 bases between them. CDR3 length equals 14 residues. The germline CDR1 and CDR2 sequences are SQVTM and ANQGSEA. CDR3 sequence reads: CSVEDHRETGELFF. The CDR3 DNA is TGCAGCGTTGAAGACCACCGGGAGACCGGGGAGCTGTTTTTT.

This clonotype was seen many times. The chain recombines TRBV6-2 or TRBV6-3 with TRBJ2-7; D is perhaps TRBD1 (5 bases). The germline V gene has CDR1 MNHEY and CDR2 SVGEGT. The CDR3 totals 12 residues. V was shortened by 7 bases and J by 3 bases, with 10 bases between the two germline ends. CDR3 residues: CASKDRNYEQYF. DNA for the CDR3: TGTGCCAGCAAAGACAGAAACTACGAGCAGTACTTC.

In its sample, this clonotype was seen once. One end of the junction does not line up with germline, which may come from a read error. V gene TRBV5-1 combines with J gene TRBJ2-1; D is ambiguous. CDR1 is SGHRS, CDR2 YFSETQ, per germline. The CDR3 consists of 13 residues. This chain's CDR3 is CASSLTIRNEQFF. CDR3 in DNA: TGCGCCAGCAGCTTGACAATCAGGAATGAGCAGTTCTTT.

This clonotype came up once. Being one base from a much bigger clone, this may be a read error. The V and J genes are TRBV11-2 and TRBJ2-1; tentatively, D is TRBD1 or TRBD2 (6 bases each). The germline V gene has CDR1 SGHAT and CDR2 FQNNGV. The CDR3 runs 15 residues. V lost 1 base to trimming and J lost 8 bases, with 15 bases between them. CDR3 nucleotides: TGTGCCAGCAGCTTAGGGGGGGCGAGCGCCGATGAGCAGTTCTTC. Translation gives CASSLGGASADEQFF.

Note on this clonotype: A much larger clone differs from this one at a single base, so this may be a read error. The chain has TRBV4-3 and TRBJ2-5; the match to TRBD1 covers 7 bases. The V and J ends lost 0 bases and 5 bases, in that order; junction bases with no gene match: 18. The CDR3 loop spans 19 amino acids. CDR1 is LGHNA and CDR2 is YSLEER in the germline V gene. CDR3 bases: TGCGCCAGCAGCCAAGATTGGCCAGGGGGTCCAGAAAGTGGGGAGACCCAGTACTTC. It specifies CASSQDWPGGPESGETQYF.

The rearrangement uses TRBV6-1 and TRBJ2-7; 7 nucleotides match TRBD1. The CDR3 runs 18 residues. The J segment lost 2 bases and the V segment lost 10 bases, leaving 23 bases of the junction unmatched. The V gene's germline CDR1 is MNHNS and CDR2 SASEGT. For the CDR3, the DNA is TGTGCCACCTCTTATGGGACAGTCCCAGCTAGAACCACCTACGAGCAGTACTTC. It encodes CATSYGTVPARTTYEQYF.

Details on this clonotype: Being one base from a much bigger clone, this may be a read error. The CDR3 loop reads CASTIRVASYEQYF. The CDR3 DNA is TGTGCCAGCACGATCAGGGTTGCCTCCTACGAGCAGTACTTC. The chain couples TRBV6-2 or TRBV6-3 to TRBJ2-7, with TRBD1 as a possible D gene (5 bases). The germline V gene has CDR1 MNHEY and CDR2 SVGEGT. Trimming stripped 7 bases from V and 0 bases from J, with 13 bases between. CDR3 size: 14 residues.

This clonotype came up a few times. This sequence may be a read error, since a much larger clone differs from it by one base. The chain employs TRBV29-1 and TRBJ2-1; a weak D match, TRBD2 (5 bases). The germline gives CDR1 SQVTM, CDR2 ANQGSEA. The length of the CDR3 is 12 residues. V was pared by 4 bases and J by 6 bases, with 10 bases between. The CDR3, as DNA: TGCAGCGTTGGTGGAGGCTGCAATGAGCAGTTCTTC. It translates to CSVGGGCNEQFF.

This clonotype was seen more than once but under ten times. The chain uses TRBV7-9 and TRBJ2-2, with D unresolved. The V gene's germline CDR1 is SEHNR and CDR2 FQNEAQ (reference sequence). V dropped 1 base and J dropped 0 bases, with 9 bases sitting between them. The CDR3 extends over 16 amino acids. The CDR3 is CASSLGGSTNTGELFF. The CDR3 region has the DNA TGTGCCAGCAGCTTAGGCGGTAGCACGAACACCGGGGAGCTGTTTTTT.

This sequence joins TRBV6-1 and TRBJ2-1; TRBD1 agrees at 8 bases. With 2 bases clipped from V and 9 bases from J, the junction kept 9 bases outside the gene matches. The CDR3 loop spans 15 amino acids. Germline values: CDR1 MNHNS, CDR2 SASEGT. In DNA, the CDR3 is TGTGCCAGCAGTGAACCGGACAGGGTTAAATTTGAGCAGTTCTTC. This codes for CASSEPDRVKFEQFF.

Notes on this clonotype: A read error may explain this, as a much larger clone is one base away. The chain has TRBV6-2 or TRBV6-3 and TRBJ2-1; weak D call: TRBD1 (5 bases). V gave up 4 bases and J gave up 12 bases, with 19 bases separating them. This CDR3 is built from 14 residues. Germline V gene sequence: CDR1 MNHEY, CDR2 SVGEGT. CDR3 bases: TGTGCCAGCAGTTTCAGGGTTCCAGGCAAAGGGCAGTTCTTC. Translating it yields CASSFRVPGKGQFF.

V usage is TRBV14 and J usage is TRBJ1-2; 8 bases line up with TRBD1. Germline assignment: CDR1 SGHDN and CDR2 FVKESK. The CDR3 extends over 13 amino acids. V trimming: 5 bases; J trimming: 6 bases; junction bases outside the gene matches: 5. In DNA form, the CDR3 reads TGTGCCAGCAGCTCGGGACAGGCACATGGCTACACCTTC. The encoded protein is CASSSGQAHGYTF.

As concerns this clonotype: One base away lies a much larger clone, so this may be a sequencing read error. The chain links TRBV4-2 to TRBJ2-1; 8 nucleotides match TRBD2. CDR1 is LGHNA and CDR2 is YNFKEQ in the germline V gene. This CDR3 region has 15 residues. The DNA for the CDR3 is TGTGTCAGCAGCCAAGATAAGGGGACTAGGTGGTGGCAGTTCTTC. This translates into CVSSQDKGTRWWQFF.

With regard to this clonotype: With a much larger clone just one base away, this may be a read error. The J gene is TRBJ1-3, the V gene TRBV12-3 or TRBV12-4; 8 bases match TRBD1. This CDR3 region has 14 residues. CDR3 in DNA: TGTGCCAGCAGTACAGGGGGAACTGGAAACACCATACATTTT. Its translation is CASSTGGTGNTIHF.

A remark on this clonotype: Compared with germline, one end of the junction differs, possibly owing to a read error. The rearrangement links TRBV28 to TRBJ2-6; possibly TRBD1 or TRBD2 for D (5 bases each). Germline CDR1 reads MDHEN; CDR2 reads SYDVKM. This CDR3 contains 15 residues. CDR3 region: CASNVYGAGVNVLTF. The CDR3 DNA reads TGTGCCAGCAATGTTTACGGGGCTGGGGTCAACGTCCTGACTTTC.

This clonotype is a singleton in its sample. The chain has TRBV20-1 and TRBJ2-7, with 8 bases aligning to TRBD2. V lost 2 bases and J lost 3; bases outside the gene matches: 3. The length of the CDR3 is 13 residues. In germline, CDR1 is DFQATT, CDR2 SNEGSKA (reference sequence). The DNA of the CDR3 is TGCAGTGCTAGAACACTAGCGGTCTACGAGCAGTACTTC. Translating gives CSARTLAVYEQYF.

The CDR3 here is CSGTVPGASGGSEQYF. The CDR3, as DNA: TGCAGCGGGACGGTTCCGGGGGCTAGCGGGGGTTCCGAGCAGTACTTC. The rearrangement links TRBV29-1 to TRBJ2-7, with 10 bases that match TRBD2. With 7 bases clipped from V and 6 bases from J, the junction kept 18 bases outside the gene matches. CDR3 length: 16 amino acids. Per germline, CDR1 SQVTM and CDR2 ANQGSEA.

This clonotype was counted a few times. The chain links TRBV5-1 to TRBJ2-7; perhaps TRBD1 as D (5 bases). V was cut by 4 bases and J by 5 bases, with 16 bases left in between. The germline V gene encodes CDR1 SGHRS and CDR2 YFSETQ. This CDR3 has 14 amino acids. The CDR3 DNA reads as TGCGCCAGCAGCCCCACCTTAACAGGCCACGAGCAGTACTTC. Translation gives CASSPTLTGHEQYF.

V is TRBV30 and J is TRBJ2-2; 11 bases match TRBD2. V was pared by 0 bases and J by 6 bases, with 0 bases of the junction left unmatched. This CDR3 spans 14 amino acids. Germline V gives CDR1 GTSNPN, CDR2 SVGIG (reference sequence). CDR3 bases: TGTGCCTGGAGTGTACTAGCGGGAGCCGGGGAGCTGTTTTTT. It is translated as CAWSVLAGAGELFF.